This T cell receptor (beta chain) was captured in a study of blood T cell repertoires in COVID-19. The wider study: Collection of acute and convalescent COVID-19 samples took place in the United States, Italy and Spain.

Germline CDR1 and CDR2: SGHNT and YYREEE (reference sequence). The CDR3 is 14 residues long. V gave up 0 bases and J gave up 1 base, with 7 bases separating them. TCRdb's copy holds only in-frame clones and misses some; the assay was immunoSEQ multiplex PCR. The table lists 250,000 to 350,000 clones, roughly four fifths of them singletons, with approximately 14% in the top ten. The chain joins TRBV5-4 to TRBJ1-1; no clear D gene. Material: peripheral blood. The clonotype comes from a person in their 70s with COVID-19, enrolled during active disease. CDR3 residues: CASSLDQANTEAFF. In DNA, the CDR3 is TGTGCCAGCAGCTTGGACCAGGCGAACACTGAAGCTTTCTTT.